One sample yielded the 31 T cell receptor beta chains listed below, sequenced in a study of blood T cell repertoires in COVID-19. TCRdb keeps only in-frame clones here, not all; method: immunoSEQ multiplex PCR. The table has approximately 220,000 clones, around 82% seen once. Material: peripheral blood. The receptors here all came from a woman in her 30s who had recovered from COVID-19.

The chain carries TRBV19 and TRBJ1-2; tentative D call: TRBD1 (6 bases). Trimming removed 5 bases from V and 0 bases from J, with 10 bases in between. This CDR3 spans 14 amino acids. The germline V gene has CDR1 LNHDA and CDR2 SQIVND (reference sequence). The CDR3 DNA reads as TGTGCCAGTAGTCGCACAGGGACTAACTATGGCTACACCTTC. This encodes CASSRTGTNYGYTF.

The CDR3 region is CAISGRPDRGQETQYF. CDR3 coding DNA: TGTGCCATCAGCGGAAGACCCGACAGGGGTCAAGAGACCCAGTACTTC. The V gene is TRBV10-3, the J gene TRBJ2-5; 8 nucleotides match TRBD1. This CDR3 has 16 amino acids. With 6 bases clipped from V and 2 bases from J, the junction kept 11 bases outside the gene matches. From germline, CDR1 is ENHRY and CDR2 SYGVKD.

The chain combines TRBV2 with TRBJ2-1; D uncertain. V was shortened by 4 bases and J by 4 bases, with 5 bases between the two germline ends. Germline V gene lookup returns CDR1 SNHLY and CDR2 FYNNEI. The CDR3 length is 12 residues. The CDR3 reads CASSVRYNEQFF. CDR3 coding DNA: TGTGCCAGCAGTGTTCGGTACAATGAGCAGTTCTTC.

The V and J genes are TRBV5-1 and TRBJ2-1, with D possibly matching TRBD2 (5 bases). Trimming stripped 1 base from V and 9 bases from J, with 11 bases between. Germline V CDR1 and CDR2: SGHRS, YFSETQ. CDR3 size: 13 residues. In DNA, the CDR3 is TGCGCCAGCAGCTTGTCTAGCCCGGGTGAGCAGTTCTTC. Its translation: CASSLSSPGEQFF.

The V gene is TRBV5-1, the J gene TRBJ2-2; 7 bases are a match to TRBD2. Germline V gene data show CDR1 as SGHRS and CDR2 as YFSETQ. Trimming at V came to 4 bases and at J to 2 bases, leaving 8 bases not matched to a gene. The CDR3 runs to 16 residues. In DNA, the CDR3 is TGCGCCAGCAGCCCGTTAGCGGGTGGAAACACCGGGGAGCTGTTTTTT. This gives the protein CASSPLAGGNTGELFF.

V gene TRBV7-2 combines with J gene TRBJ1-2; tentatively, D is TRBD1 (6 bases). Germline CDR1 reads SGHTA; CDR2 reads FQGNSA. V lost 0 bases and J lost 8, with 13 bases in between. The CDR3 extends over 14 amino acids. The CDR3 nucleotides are TGTGCCAGCAGCTTAGCGGACAGCGTCTGGGGCTACACCTTC. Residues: CASSLADSVWGYTF. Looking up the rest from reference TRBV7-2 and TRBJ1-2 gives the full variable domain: GAGVSQSPSNKVTEKGKDVELRCDPISGHTALYWYRQSLGQGLEFLIYFQGNSAPDKSGLPSDRFSAERTGGSVSTLTIQRTQQEDSAVYLCASSLADSVWGYTFGSGTRLTVV.

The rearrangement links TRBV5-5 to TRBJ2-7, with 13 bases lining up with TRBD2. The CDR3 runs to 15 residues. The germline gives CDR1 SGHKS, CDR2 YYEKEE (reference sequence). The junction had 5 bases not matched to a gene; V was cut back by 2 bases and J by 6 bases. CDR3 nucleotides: TGTGCCAGCAGCTTAGGGACTAGCGGGACCCTCGAGCAGTACTTC. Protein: CASSLGTSGTLEQYF.

The CDR3 nucleotides are TGCGCCAGCAGCCAAGGCTGGGACAGGAAGAACACTGAAGCTTTCTTT. Translating gives CASSQGWDRKNTEAFF. This chain links TRBV4-1 with TRBJ1-1; 8 bases are a match to TRBD1. This CDR3 contains 16 residues. The V and J ends lost 1 base and 1 base, in that order; junction bases with no gene match: 5. Germline CDR1 is MGHRA and CDR2 is YSYEKL.

In nucleotides, the CDR3 is TGTGCCAGCAGCTTAGAGGGGAGCTCCTACAATGAGCAGTTCTTC. It is translated as CASSLEGSSYNEQFF. This chain connects TRBV11-3 to TRBJ2-1, with a possible D match to TRBD2 (5 bases). V was cut by 0 bases and J by 0 bases, with 6 bases left in between. Germline values: CDR1 SGHNT, CDR2 YENEEA. This CDR3 spans 15 amino acids.

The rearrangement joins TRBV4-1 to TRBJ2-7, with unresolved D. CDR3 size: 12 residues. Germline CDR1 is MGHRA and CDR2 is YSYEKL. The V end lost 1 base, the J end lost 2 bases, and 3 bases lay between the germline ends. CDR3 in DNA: TGCGCCAGCAGCCAAGTAGCCTACGAGCAGTACTTC. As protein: CASSQVAYEQYF.

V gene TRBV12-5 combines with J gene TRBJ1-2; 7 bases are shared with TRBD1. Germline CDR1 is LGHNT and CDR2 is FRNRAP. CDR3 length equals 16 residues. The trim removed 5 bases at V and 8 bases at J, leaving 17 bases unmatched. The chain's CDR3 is CASGPETGPNSYGYTF. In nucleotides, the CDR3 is TGTGCTAGTGGTCCCGAGACAGGGCCCAATTCCTACGGCTACACCTTC.

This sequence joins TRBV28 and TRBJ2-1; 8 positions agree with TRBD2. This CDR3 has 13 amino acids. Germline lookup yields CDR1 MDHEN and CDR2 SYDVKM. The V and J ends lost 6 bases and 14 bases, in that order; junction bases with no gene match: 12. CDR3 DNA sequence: TGTGCCAGCAGAGACTTAGCGGGAATCAAAGAGTTCTTC. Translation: CASRDLAGIKEFF.

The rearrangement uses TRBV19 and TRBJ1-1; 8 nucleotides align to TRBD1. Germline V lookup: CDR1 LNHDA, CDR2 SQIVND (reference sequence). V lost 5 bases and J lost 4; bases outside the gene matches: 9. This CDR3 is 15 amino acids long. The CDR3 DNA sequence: TGTGCCAGTAGTGTCCAACAGGGGGACGGCACTGAAGCTTTCTTT. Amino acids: CASSVQQGDGTEAFF. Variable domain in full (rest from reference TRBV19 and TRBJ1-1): DGGITQSPKYLFRKEGQNVTLSCEQNLNHDAMYWYRQDPGQGLRLIYYSQIVNDFQKGDIAEGYSVSREKKESFPLTVTSAQKNPTAFYLCASSVQQGDGTEAFFGQGTRLTVV.

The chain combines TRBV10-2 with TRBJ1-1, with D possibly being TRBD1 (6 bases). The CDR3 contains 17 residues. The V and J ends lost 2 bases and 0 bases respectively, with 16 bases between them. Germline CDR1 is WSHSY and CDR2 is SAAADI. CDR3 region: CASSEGDHGQMNTEAFF. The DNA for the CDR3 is TGCGCCAGCAGTGAGGGAGACCACGGACAGATGAACACTGAAGCTTTCTTT.

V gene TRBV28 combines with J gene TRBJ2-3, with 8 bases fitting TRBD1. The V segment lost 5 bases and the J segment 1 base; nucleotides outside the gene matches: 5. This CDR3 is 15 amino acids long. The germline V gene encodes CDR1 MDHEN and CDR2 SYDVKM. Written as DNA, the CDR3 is TGTGCCAGCAGTATCCTGACAGGGGGCACAGATACGCAGTATTTT. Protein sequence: CASSILTGGTDTQYF.

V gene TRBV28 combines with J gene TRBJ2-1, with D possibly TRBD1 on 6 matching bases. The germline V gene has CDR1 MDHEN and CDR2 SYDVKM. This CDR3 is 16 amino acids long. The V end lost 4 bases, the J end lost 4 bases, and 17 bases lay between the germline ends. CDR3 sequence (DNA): TGTGCCAGCAGTTCTGCCGCCAGGACAGCTTACAATGAGCAGTTCTTC. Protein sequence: CASSSAARTAYNEQFF.

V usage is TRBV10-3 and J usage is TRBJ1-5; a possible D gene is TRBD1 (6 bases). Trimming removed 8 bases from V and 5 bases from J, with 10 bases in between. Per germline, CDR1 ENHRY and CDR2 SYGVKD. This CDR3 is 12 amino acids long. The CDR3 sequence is CAIGPGDQPQHF. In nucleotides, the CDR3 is TGTGCCATCGGGCCAGGGGATCAGCCCCAGCATTTT.

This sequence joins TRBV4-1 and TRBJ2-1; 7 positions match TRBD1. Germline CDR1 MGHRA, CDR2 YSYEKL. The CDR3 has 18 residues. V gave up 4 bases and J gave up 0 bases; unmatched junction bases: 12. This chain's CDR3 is CASSRQRGAGGSYNEQFF. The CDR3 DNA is TGCGCCAGCAGCCGGCAAAGAGGGGCAGGGGGCTCCTACAATGAGCAGTTCTTC.

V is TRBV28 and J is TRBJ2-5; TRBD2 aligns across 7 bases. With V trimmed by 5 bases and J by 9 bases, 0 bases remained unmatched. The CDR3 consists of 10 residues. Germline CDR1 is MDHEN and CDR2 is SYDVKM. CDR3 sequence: CASSRGAQYF. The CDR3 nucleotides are TGTGCCAGCAGTCGGGGGGCCCAGTACTTC.

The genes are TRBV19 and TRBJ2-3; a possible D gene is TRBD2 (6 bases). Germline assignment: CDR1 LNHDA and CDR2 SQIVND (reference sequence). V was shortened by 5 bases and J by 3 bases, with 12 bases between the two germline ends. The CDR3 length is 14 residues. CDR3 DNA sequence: TGTGCCAGTAGTCGGGCTAGCGTTACAGATACGCAGTATTTT. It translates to CASSRASVTDTQYF.

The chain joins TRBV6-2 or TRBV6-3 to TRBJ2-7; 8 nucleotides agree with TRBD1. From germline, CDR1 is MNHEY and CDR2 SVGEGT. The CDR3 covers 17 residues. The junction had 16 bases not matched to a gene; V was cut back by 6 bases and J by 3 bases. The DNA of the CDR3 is TGTGCCAGCAGCCCCGCCTTATGGAGGACAGGGAACTACGAGCAGTACTTC. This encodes CASSPALWRTGNYEQYF.

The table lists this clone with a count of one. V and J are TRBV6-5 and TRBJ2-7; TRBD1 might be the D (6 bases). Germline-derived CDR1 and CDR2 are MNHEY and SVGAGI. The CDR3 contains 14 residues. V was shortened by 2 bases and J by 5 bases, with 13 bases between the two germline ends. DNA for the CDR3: TGTGCCAGCAGTTACCCCGCCCAGGGGAACGAGCAGTACTTC. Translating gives CASSYPAQGNEQYF.

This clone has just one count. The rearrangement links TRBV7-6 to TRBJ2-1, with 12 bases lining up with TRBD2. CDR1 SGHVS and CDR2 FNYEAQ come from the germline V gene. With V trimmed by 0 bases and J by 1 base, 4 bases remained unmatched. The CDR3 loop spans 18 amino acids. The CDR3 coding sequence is TGTGCCAGCAGCTTAGCCATTGGGACTAGCGGGTCCTACAATGAGCAGTTCTTC. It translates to CASSLAIGTSGSYNEQFF. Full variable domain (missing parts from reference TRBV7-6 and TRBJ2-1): GAGVSQSPRYKVTKRGQDVALRCDPISGHVSLYWYRQALGQGPEFLTYFNYEAQQDKSGLPNDRFSAERPEGSISTLTIQRTEQRDSAMYRCASSLAIGTSGSYNEQFFGPGTRLTVL.

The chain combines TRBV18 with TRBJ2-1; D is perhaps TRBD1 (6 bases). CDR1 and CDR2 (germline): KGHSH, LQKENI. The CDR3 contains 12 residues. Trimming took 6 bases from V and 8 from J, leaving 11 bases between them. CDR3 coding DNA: TGTGCCAGCTCCGGGACAAGAGATGAGCAGTTCTTC. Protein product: CASSGTRDEQFF.

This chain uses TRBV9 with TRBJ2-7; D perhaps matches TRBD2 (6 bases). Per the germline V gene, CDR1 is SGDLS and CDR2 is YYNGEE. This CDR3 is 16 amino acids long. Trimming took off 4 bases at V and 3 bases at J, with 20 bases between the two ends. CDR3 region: CASSPPKRATYYEQYF. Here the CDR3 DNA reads TGTGCCAGCAGCCCCCCGAAGCGGGCAACCTACTACGAGCAGTACTTC. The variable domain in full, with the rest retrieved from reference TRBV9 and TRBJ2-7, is DSGVTQTPKHLITATGQRVTLRCSPRSGDLSVYWYQQSLDQGLQFLIQYYNGEERAKGNILERFSAQQFPDLHSELNLSSLELGDSALYFCASSPPKRATYYEQYFGPGTRLTVT.

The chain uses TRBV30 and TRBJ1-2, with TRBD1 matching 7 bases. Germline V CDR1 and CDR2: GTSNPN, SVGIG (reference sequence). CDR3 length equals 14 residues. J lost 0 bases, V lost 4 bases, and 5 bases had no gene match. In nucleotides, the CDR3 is TGTGCCTGGAAGGGGCAGGGGGCTAACTATGGCTACACCTTC. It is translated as CAWKGQGANYGYTF.

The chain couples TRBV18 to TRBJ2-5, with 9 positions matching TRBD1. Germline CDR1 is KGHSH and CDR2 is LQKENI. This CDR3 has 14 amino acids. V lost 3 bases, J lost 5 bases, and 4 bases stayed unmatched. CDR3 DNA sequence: TGTGCCAGCTCACCCGGGGACAGGGCGGAGACCCAGTACTTC. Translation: CASSPGDRAETQYF.

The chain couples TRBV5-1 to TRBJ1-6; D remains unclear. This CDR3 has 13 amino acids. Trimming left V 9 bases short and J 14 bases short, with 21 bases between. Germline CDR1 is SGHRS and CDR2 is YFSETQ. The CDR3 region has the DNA TGCGCCACCAAACTAGGGCCGACTGGGGCCCTCCACTTT. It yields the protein CATKLGPTGALHF.

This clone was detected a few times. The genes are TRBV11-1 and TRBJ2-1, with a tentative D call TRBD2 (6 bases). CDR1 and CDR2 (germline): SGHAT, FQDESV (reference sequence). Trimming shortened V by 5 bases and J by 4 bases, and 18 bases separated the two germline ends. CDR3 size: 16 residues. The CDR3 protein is CASSHTGTHPYNEQFF. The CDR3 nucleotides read TGTGCCAGCAGCCATACCGGGACTCACCCTTACAATGAGCAGTTCTTC.

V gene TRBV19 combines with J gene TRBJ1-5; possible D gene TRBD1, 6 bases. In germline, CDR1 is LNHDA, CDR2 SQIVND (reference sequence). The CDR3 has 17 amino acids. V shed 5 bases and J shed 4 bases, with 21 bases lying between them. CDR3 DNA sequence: TGTGCCAGTAGTCTCATTCGTGGGGGGGCATGGAATCAGCCCCAGCATTTT. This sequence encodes CASSLIRGGAWNQPQHF.

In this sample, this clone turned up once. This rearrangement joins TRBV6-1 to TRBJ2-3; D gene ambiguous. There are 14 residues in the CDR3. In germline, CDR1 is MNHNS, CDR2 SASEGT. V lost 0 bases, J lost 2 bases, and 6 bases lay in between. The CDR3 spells CASSEALDTDTQYF. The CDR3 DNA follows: TGTGCCAGCAGTGAAGCTCTAGACACAGATACGCAGTATTTT.